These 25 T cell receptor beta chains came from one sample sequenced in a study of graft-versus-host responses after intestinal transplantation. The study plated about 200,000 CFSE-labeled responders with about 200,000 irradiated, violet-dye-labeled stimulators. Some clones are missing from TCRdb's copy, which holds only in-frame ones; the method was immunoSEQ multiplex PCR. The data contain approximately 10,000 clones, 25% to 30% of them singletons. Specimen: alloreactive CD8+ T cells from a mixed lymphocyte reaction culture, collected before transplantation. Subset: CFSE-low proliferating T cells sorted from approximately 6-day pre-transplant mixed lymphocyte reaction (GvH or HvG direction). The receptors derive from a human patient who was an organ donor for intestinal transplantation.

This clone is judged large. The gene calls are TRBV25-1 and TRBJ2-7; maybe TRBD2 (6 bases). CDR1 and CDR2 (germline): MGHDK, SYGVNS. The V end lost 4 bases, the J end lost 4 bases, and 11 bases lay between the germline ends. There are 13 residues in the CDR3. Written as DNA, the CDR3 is TGTGCCAGCAGTGTAGGGCGGGGATACGAGCAGTACTTC. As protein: CASSVGRGYEQYF.

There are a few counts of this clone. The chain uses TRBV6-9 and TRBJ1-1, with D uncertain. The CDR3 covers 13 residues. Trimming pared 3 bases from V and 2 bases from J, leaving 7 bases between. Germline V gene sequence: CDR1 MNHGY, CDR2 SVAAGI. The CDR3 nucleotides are TGTGCCAGCAGTTACCCAGGAAACACTGAAGCTTTCTTT. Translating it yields CASSYPGNTEAFF.

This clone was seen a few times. The CDR3 spells CASSLGPTSDYEQYF. The CDR3 DNA reads as TGTGCCAGCAGCTTAGGGCCAACCAGCGACTACGAGCAGTACTTC. The gene calls are TRBV7-9 and TRBJ2-7; D gene unclear. The CDR3 is 15 residues long. Trimming shortened V by 1 base and J by 3 bases, and 13 bases separated the two germline ends. Germline CDR1 is SEHNR and CDR2 is FQNEAQ (reference sequence).

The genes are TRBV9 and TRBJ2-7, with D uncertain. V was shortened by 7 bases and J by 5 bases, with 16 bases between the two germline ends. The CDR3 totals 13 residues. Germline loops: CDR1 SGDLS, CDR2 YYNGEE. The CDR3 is CASGLTFKDEQYF. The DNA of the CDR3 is TGTGCCAGCGGGCTCACTTTTAAGGACGAGCAGTACTTC.

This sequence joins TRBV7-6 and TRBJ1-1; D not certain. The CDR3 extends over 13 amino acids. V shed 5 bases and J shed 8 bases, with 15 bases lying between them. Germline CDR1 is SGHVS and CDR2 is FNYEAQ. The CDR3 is CASSRLTYTEAFF. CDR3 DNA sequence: TGTGCCAGCAGCCGACTGACGTATACCGAAGCTTTCTTT.

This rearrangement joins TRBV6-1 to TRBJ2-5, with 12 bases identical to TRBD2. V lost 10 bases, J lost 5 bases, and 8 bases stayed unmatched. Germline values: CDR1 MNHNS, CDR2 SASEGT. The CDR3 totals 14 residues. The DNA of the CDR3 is TGTGCCACCGAGGGACTAGCGGGCGGGGAGACCCAGTACTTC. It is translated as CATEGLAGGETQYF.

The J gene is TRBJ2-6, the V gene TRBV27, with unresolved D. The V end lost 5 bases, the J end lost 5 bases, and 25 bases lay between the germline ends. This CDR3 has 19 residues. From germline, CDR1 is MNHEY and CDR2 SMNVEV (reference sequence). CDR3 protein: CASSGLSPGLQSRANVLTF. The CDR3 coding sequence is TGTGCCAGCAGTGGGTTATCTCCTGGGCTACAAAGTCGGGCCAACGTCCTGACTTTC.

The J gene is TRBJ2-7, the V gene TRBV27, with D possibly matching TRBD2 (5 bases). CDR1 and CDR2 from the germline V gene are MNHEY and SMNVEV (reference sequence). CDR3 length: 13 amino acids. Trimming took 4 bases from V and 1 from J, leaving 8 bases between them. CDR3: CASSWTGSYEQYF. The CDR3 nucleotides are TGTGCCAGCAGTTGGACGGGGTCCTACGAGCAGTACTTC.

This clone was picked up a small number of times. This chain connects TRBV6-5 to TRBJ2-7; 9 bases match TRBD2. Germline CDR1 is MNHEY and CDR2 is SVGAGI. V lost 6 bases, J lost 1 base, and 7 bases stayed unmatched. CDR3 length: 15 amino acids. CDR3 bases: TGTGCCAGCAGCCCGCTAGCGGGACAGTCCTACGAGCAGTACTTC. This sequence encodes CASSPLAGQSYEQYF.

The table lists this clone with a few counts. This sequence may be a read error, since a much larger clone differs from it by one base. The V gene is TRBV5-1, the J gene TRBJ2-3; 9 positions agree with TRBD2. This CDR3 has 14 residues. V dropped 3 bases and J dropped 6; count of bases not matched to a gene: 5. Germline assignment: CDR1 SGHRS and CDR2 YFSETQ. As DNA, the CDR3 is TGCGCCAGCAGCTGGGGCGGGGGGGCCGATACGCAGTATTTT. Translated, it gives CASSWGGGADTQYF.

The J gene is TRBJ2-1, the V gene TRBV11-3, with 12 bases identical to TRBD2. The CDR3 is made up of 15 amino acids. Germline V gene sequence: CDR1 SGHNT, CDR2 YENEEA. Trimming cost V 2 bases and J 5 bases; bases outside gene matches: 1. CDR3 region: CASSLLAGGHNEQFF. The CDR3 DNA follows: TGTGCCAGCAGCTTACTAGCGGGGGGGCACAATGAGCAGTTCTTC.

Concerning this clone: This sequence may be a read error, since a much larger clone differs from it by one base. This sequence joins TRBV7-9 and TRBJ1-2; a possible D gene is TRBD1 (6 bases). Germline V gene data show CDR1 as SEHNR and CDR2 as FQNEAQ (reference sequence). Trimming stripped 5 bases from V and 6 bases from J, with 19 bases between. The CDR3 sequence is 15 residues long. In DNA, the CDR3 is TGTGCCAGCAGCCAAGATCGAGGGGGTTACGATGGCTACACCTTC. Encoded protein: CASSQDRGGYDGYTF.

The CDR3 is CASSQAGGPDEQYF. The CDR3 coding sequence is TGCGCCAGCAGCCAAGCGGGGGGGCCGGACGAGCAGTACTTC. V and J are TRBV4-1 and TRBJ2-7; 8 bases fit TRBD2. J gave up 5 bases and V 1 base, and 4 bases lay outside the gene matches. Germline V CDR1 and CDR2: MGHRA, YSYEKL. This CDR3 contains 14 residues.

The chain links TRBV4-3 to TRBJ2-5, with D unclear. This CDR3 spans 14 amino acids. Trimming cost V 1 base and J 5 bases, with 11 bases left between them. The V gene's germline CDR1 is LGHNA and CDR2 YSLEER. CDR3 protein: CASSQVLGGETQYF. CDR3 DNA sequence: TGCGCCAGCAGCCAAGTTTTGGGTGGGGAGACCCAGTACTTC.

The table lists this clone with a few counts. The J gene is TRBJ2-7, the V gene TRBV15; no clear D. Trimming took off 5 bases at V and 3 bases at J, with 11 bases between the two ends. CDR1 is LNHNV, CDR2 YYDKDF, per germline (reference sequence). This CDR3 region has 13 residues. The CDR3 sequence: CATSRGWVYEQYF. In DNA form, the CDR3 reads TGTGCCACCAGCCGCGGATGGGTCTACGAGCAGTACTTC.

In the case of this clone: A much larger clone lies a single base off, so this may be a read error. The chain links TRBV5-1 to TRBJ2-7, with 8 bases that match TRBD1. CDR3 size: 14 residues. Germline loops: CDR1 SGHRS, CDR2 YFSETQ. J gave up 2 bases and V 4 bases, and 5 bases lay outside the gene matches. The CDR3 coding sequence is TGCGCCAGCAGCGCCGGGACAGGCGCCTACGAGCAGTACTTC. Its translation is CASSAGTGAYEQYF.

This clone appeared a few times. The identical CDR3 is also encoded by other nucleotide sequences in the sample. CDR3 region: CASSPGGGSNQPQHF. The CDR3 nucleotides read TGCGCCAGCAGCCCCGGGGGGGGTAGCAATCAGCCCCAGCATTTT. The rearrangement joins TRBV4-1 to TRBJ1-5, with a tentative D call TRBD1 (5 bases). The CDR3 has 15 residues. Trimming cost V 4 bases and J 0 bases, with 10 bases left between them. Per germline, CDR1 MGHRA and CDR2 YSYEKL.

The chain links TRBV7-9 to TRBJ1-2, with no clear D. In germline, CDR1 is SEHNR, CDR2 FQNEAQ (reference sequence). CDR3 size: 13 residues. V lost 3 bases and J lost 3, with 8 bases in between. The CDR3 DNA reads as TGTGCCAGCAGCTTCTTTTCTGACTATGGCTACACCTTC. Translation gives CASSFFSDYGYTF.

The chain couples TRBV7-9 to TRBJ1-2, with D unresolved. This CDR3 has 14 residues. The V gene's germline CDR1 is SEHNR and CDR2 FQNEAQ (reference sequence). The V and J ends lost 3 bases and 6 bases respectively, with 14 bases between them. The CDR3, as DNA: TGTGCCAGCAGCTTGGCCAACGGTGTCGATGGCTACACCTTC. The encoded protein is CASSLANGVDGYTF.

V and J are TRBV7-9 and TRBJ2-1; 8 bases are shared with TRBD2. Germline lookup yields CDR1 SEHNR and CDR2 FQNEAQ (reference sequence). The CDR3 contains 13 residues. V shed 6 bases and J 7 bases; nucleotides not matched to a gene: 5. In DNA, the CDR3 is TGTGCCAGCAGGGGACTAGGTGCTAATGAGCAGTTCTTC. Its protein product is CASRGLGANEQFF.

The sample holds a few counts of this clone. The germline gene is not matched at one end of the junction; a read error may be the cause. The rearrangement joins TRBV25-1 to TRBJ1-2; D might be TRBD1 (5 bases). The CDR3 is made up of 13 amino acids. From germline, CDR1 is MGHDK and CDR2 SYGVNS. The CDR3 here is CARSDRISSGYTF. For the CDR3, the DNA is TGTGCCCGCAGCGACAGAATCAGCAGCGGCTACACCTTC.

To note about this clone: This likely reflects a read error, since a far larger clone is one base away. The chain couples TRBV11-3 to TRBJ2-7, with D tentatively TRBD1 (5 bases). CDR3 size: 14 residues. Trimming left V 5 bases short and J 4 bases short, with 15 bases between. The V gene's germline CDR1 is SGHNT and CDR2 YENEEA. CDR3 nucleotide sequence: TGTGCCAGCAGCCAAGAAACAGGTACATACGAGCAGTACTTC. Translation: CASSQETGTYEQYF.

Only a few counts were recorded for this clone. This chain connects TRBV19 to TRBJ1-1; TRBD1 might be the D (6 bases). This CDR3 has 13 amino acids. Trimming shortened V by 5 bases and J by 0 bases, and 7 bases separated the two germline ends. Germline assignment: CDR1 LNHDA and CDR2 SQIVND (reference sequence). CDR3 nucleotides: TGTGCCAGTAGTGGGGGCCTGAACACTGAAGCTTTCTTT. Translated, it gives CASSGGLNTEAFF.

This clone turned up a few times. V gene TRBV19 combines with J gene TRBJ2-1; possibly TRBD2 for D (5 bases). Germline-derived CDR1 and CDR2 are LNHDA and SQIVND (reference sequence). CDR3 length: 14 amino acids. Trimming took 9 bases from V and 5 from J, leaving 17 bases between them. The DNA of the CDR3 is TGTGCCAGCCATGCACCGGGGTTTAACAATGAGCAGTTCTTC. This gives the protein CASHAPGFNNEQFF.

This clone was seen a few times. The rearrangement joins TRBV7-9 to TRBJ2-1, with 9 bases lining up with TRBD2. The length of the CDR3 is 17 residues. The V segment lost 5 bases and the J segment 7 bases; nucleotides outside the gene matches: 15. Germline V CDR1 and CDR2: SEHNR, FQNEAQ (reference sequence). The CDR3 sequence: CASSPVGAGGPRNEQFF. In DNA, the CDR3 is TGTGCCAGCAGCCCCGTCGGGGCGGGGGGGCCGAGAAATGAGCAGTTCTTC.